This TCR beta chain derives from a study of CD8+CD57+ T cells in acquired aplastic anemia. Note on this clonotype: Antigen specificity is unknown. A read error may be the cause here, since a much bigger clone is one base away.

Study-wide points: Roughly 27 shared CD8+ CDR3s appeared highly expressed within patients' immunodominant clones.

The template for TCR beta VDJ and CDR3 sequence profiling was genomic DNA. Using its own MiXCR run on the reads, TCRdb lists one record per CDR3 protein. The repertoire includes about 400,000 distinct CDR3 sequences, 60% to 80% of them detected once, and 4% sits in the top ten. The ends were cut back, 6 bases at V and 0 bases at J, with 12 bases in the middle. The CDR3 covers 15 residues. The germline V gene has CDR1 MNHNS and CDR2 SASEGT. The sample was sorted CD4+, CD8+, or CD8+CD57+ T cells (not recorded which) from PBMCs. The gene calls are TRBV6-1 and TRBJ1-3; D call uncertain. This sequence was found in a human donor in good health, serving as a control. The CDR3 DNA follows: TGTGCCAGCAGAGACGCGGGATACTCTGGAAACACCATATATTTT. The encoded protein is CASRDAGYSGNTIYF.